Presented here are 16 T cell receptor beta chains from one specimen sequenced in a study of technical replicates of blood from several donors. TCRdb's table, derived via immunoSEQ multiplex PCR, lists solely in-frame clones and lacks some. The sample carries 60,000 to 90,000 clones, 95% to 98% recorded once. The sample was T cells isolated from PBMCs. These TCRs come from a human donor in good health.

The rearrangement uses TRBV10-1 and TRBJ2-1; 7 bases are a match to TRBD1. The CDR3 totals 12 residues. CDR1 WNHNN and CDR2 SYGVQD come from the germline V gene (reference sequence). The V segment lost 3 bases and the J segment 7 bases; nucleotides outside the gene matches: 0. Written as DNA, the CDR3 is TGCGCCAGCAGTGAACAGGGGAATGAGCAGTTCTTC. Protein product: CASSEQGNEQFF.

This chain connects TRBV15 to TRBJ2-7, with TRBD1 identical over 7 bases. Germline CDR1 reads LNHNV; CDR2 reads YYDKDF (reference sequence). The V gene end was trimmed by 0 bases and the J gene end by 3 bases; junction bases not matched to a gene: 5. The CDR3 loop spans 15 amino acids. CDR3 in amino acids: CATSRDLGQNYEQYF. In DNA, the CDR3 is TGTGCCACCAGCAGAGATTTGGGACAGAACTACGAGCAGTACTTC.

This clone appeared once. V gene TRBV28 combines with J gene TRBJ2-2; 7 bases match TRBD2. The CDR3 sequence is 17 residues long. The trim removed 5 bases at V and 5 bases at J, leaving 14 bases unmatched. Per germline, CDR1 MDHEN and CDR2 SYDVKM. The CDR3 DNA sequence: TGTGCCAGCAGTCCCGGAATGGGGAGGGCAAAAACCGGGGAGCTGTTTTTT. Protein sequence: CASSPGMGRAKTGELFF.

The rearrangement uses TRBV4-2 and TRBJ2-3; the match to TRBD2 covers 16 bases. The CDR3 has 18 amino acids. The germline gives CDR1 LGHNA, CDR2 YNFKEQ. The trim removed 3 bases at V and 3 bases at J, leaving 6 bases unmatched. The CDR3 nucleotides are TGTGCCAGCAGCCAGGGACTAGCGGGAGGGCCGGGGACAGATACGCAGTATTTT. Translation gives CASSQGLAGGPGTDTQYF.

The V gene is TRBV7-8, the J gene TRBJ2-2; D is ambiguous. CDR3 size: 13 residues. The germline gives CDR1 SGHVS, CDR2 FQNEAQ. Trimming stripped 4 bases from V and 4 bases from J, with 7 bases between. The CDR3 reads CASSSLGTGELFF. The CDR3 DNA sequence: TGTGCCAGCAGCTCCCTCGGCACCGGGGAGCTGTTTTTT.

The chain combines TRBV13 with TRBJ2-7, with D tentatively TRBD1 (6 bases). The ends were cut back, 4 bases at V and 4 bases at J, with 14 bases in the middle. There are 14 residues in the CDR3. Germline V CDR1 and CDR2: PRHDT, FYEKMQ (reference sequence). DNA for the CDR3: TGTGCCAGCAGCTCCTTATATAGGGGGTACGAGCAGTACTTC. It codes for CASSSLYRGYEQYF.

V is TRBV10-3 and J is TRBJ1-2; a possible D gene is TRBD1 (6 bases). V was clipped by 0 bases and J by 3 bases, with 8 bases between them. CDR3 size: 14 residues. Germline CDR1 is ENHRY and CDR2 is SYGVKD. The chain's CDR3 is CAISESPGDYGYTF. Written as DNA, the CDR3 is TGTGCCATCAGTGAGTCCCCAGGGGACTATGGCTACACCTTC.

The chain carries TRBV6-5 and TRBJ2-7, with D possibly matching TRBD1 (6 bases). This CDR3 comprises 14 residues. Trimming took off 2 bases at V and 3 bases at J, with 11 bases between the two ends. Germline CDR1 reads MNHEY; CDR2 reads SVGAGI. The CDR3 DNA is TGTGCCAGCAGTTACGCCGGGACAAGCTACGAGCAGTACTTC. It translates to CASSYAGTSYEQYF.

The chain uses TRBV10-3 and TRBJ1-1; no clear D gene. Germline CDR1 reads ENHRY; CDR2 reads SYGVKD. The CDR3 is 13 amino acids. Trimming left V 7 bases short and J 3 bases short, with 12 bases between. CDR3 nucleotide sequence: TGTGCCATCACCTTGGGTAGCTACACTGAAGCTTTCTTT. Translated, it gives CAITLGSYTEAFF.

This clone appeared a single time. CDR3 sequence (DNA): TGTGCCAGCACCACTAACGGACTAGCGCGCACAGATACGCAGTATTTT. It encodes CASTTNGLARTDTQYF. This chain uses TRBV9 with TRBJ2-3; the match to TRBD2 covers 9 bases. Looked up from germline, CDR1 is SGDLS and CDR2 is YYNGEE. Losses at the gene ends were 6 bases for V and 1 base for J; bases not matched to a gene: 9. This CDR3 has 16 amino acids.

V is TRBV5-1 and J is TRBJ1-4; maybe TRBD1 (5 bases). Trimming removed 2 bases at V and 6 bases at J, with 8 bases between. CDR3 length: 13 amino acids. The germline V gene has CDR1 SGHRS and CDR2 YFSETQ. The chain's CDR3 is CASSLGVDEKLFF. In DNA, the CDR3 is TGCGCCAGCAGCTTAGGGGTGGATGAAAAACTGTTTTTT.

The CDR3, as DNA: TGTGCCAGCGGGGGACAATCCTACGAGCAGTACTTC. It translates to CASGGQSYEQYF. The V call is TRBV2, the J call TRBJ2-7; D possibly corresponds to TRBD1 (6 bases). The length of the CDR3 is 12 residues. Trimming took off 8 bases at V and 1 base at J, with 9 bases between the two ends. The germline V gene encodes CDR1 SNHLY and CDR2 FYNNEI. Full variable domain (rest looked up from reference TRBV2 and TRBJ2-7): EPEVTQTPSHQVTQMGQEVILRCVPISNHLYFYWYRQILGQKVEFLVSFYNNEISEKSEIFDDQFSVERPDGSNFTLKIRSTKLEDSAMYFCASGGQSYEQYFGPGTRLTVT.

This clone has a single count. J is TRBJ2-5 and V is TRBV7-8, with 8 bases aligning to TRBD1. The CDR3 covers 15 residues. Germline CDR1 and CDR2: SGHVS and FQNEAQ. J lost 5 bases, V lost 5 bases, and 10 bases had no gene match. The CDR3 DNA reads TGTGCCAGCAGCCCGACCCCAGGGGGCCTGGAGACCCAGTACTTC. Translating it yields CASSPTPGGLETQYF.

The chain couples TRBV5-8 to TRBJ2-3; D possibly corresponds to TRBD1 (5 bases). CDR1 SGHTS and CDR2 YDEGEE come from the germline V gene. Between the trimmed V and J ends, which lost 0 bases and 1 base, there was a span of 9 bases. CDR3 length equals 15 residues. The CDR3 region has the DNA TGTGCCAGCAGCTTGGGCAGGGTGGGCACAGATACGCAGTATTTT. This sequence encodes CASSLGRVGTDTQYF.

The table lists this clone with a count of one. The chain employs TRBV7-2 and TRBJ2-1; TRBD2 matches at 7 bases. J was trimmed by 14 bases and V by 5 bases; bases with no gene match: 12. Germline CDR1 is SGHTA and CDR2 is FQGNSA. The length of the CDR3 is 13 residues. In nucleotides, the CDR3 is TGTGCCAGCAGCCCGCTGACTAGGGAGGGTAAGTTCTTC. Its protein product is CASSPLTREGKFF.

The chain uses TRBV4-2 and TRBJ1-2; no clear D. The CDR3 totals 15 residues. Germline assignment: CDR1 LGHNA and CDR2 YNFKEQ. The ends were cut back, 0 bases at V and 2 bases at J, with 10 bases in the middle. CDR3 loop: CASSQDLYKNYGYTF. The DNA for the CDR3 is TGTGCCAGCAGCCAAGATTTATACAAGAACTATGGCTACACCTTC.